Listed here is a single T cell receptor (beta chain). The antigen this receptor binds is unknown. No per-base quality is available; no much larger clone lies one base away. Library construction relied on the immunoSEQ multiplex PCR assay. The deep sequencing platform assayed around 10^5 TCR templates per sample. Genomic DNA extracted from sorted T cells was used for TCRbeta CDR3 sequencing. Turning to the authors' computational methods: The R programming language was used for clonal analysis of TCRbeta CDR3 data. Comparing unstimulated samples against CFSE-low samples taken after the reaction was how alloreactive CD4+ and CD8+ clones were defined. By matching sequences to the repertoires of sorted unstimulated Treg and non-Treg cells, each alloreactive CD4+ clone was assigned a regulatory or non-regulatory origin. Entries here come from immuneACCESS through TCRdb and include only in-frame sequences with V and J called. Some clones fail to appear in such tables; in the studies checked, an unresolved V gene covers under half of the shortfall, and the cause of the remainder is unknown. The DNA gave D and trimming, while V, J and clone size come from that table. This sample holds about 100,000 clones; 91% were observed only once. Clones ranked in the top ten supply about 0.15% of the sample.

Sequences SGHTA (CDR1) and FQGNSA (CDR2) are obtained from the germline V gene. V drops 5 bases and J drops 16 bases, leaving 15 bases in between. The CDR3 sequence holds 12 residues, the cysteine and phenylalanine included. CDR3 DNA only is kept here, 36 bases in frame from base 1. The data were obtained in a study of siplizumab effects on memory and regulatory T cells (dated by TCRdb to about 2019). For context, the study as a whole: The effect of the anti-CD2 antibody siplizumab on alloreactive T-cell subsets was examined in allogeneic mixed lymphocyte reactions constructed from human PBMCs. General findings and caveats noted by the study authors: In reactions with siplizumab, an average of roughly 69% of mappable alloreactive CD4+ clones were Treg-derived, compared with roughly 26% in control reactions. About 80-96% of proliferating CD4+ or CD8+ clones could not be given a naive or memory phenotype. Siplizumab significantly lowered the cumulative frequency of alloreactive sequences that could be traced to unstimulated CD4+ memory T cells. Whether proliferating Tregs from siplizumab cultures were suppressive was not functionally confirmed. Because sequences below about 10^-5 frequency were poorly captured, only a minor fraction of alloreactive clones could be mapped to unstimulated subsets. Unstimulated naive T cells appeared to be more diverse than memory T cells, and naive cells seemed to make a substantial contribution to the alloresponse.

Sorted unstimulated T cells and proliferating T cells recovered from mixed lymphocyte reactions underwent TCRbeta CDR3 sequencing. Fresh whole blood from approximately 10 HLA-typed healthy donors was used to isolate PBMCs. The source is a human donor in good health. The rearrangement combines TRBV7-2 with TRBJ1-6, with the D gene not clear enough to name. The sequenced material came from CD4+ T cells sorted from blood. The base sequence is TGTGCCAGCAGCCAAAACCAAGCCAGGCTCCACTTT. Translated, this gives CASSQNQARLHF.